This T cell receptor beta chain is from a study of cytomegalovirus exposure and HLA in healthy donors (dated by TCRdb to about 2017). With regard to the full study: An earlier analysis of approximately 640 of the donors reported roughly 270 Gb of sequence data and approximately 110 million unique TCR beta sequences from some 180 million T cells. Around 300 gigabases of sequencing data and 70 million to 100 million unique TCR sequences were included in an early release covering around 650 HLA-typed donors. Among the approximately 430 genotyped donors, about 85% belonged to the genetic ancestry cluster associated with self-reported Caucasian donors. The study aimed to test whether cataloging public T cell receptors could reveal signatures of past pathogen exposure. The T cell repertoires of several hundred subjects were profiled by immunosequencing and related to cytomegalovirus serostatus. Along with the approximately 700-subject first cohort, a separate validation cohort of over a hundred different subjects was used. To predict cytomegalovirus infection status, the study brought together high-throughput TCR immunosequencing, statistical association of individual TCRs with disease status, and machine learning. In a later analysis, previously published TCR beta repertoires from 500 to 750 donors were re-analyzed and high-resolution HLA genotyping was added so that TCR occurrence patterns could be studied. The later analysis used no new phenotypic data to find candidate immune exposures, relying instead on TCR beta sequences and their occurrence across donors. To decide whether each TCR beta V gene segment behaved as functional or pseudogenic, an earlier analysis of some 540 of the donors relied on high-throughput TCR beta sequencing. Donor age, sex, ethnicity and CMV serostatus were compiled alongside the repertoire data. A later genetic analysis took genome-wide SNP genotypes for about three fifths of the roughly 700 donors and used that subset as a discovery cohort. Every repertoire in the discovery cohort had been generated on one and the same sequencing platform. Class I and class II HLA loci were covered by the typing at four-digit resolution. The number of donors typed differed by locus, with about 629-640 for A, B, C, DRB1 and DQB1, more than 500 for DQA1, 600 to 610 for DPA1, and some 440 for DPB1. About five DR-DQ haplotypes were treated as single units for association and clustering because of strong linkage in the cohort. Among a few hundred genotyped donors of the cohort, an average of 235,054 unique TCR beta nucleotide sequences were sequenced per donor, around a sixth of them non-productive.

Concerning this clone: What antigen it recognizes has not been identified. Base qualities are not at hand, and no much larger clone is one base apart.

In total, roughly 670 healthy bone marrow donors made up the cohort. At the time of sampling, all cohort members were nominally healthy, though unrecorded immune exposures were likely present. The donor tested CMV seropositive, placing the donor among the 250 to 300 seropositive members of the cohort. Each donor provided a peripheral blood sample, and peripheral blood mononuclear cells were used for TCR beta sequencing. Genomic DNA extraction from the blood cell samples was performed with the Qiagen DNeasy Blood Extraction Kit. Here is what the overall study found, with its caveats: A few of the identified cytomegalovirus-associated TCR beta chains were confirmed in vitro to be specific for cytomegalovirus antigens. In a later analysis, most CMV-associated TCR beta chains were found to appear HLA-restricted, with HLA associations seemingly driven largely by CMV exposure. A further reported finding was that TCR beta sequences accurately predicted the HLA-A and HLA-B alleles for most subjects in the first cohort. An earlier analysis of roughly 570 of the donors showed that most TCR beta V segments appeared in productive rearrangements either about 87% or about 30% of the time, which broadly matched IMGT annotations. The study listed 164 TCR beta chains as associated with cytomegalovirus. Linkage disequilibrium might explain the correlated functional status among segregating V segments, but an unknown experimental factor could not be ruled out. Because HLA typing was unavailable for some donors at each locus, only the typed subset was used in association tests. Only TCR beta chains were sequenced in this cohort, and the absence of alpha or paired-chain data limited detectable features. The earlier analysis of about 600 of the donors excluded fewer than 20 rarely observed V segments, including chromosome 9 orphons, because counts were too low. A later analysis reported that several top co-occurrence clusters appeared linked to parvovirus B19, influenza, CMV and Epstein-Barr virus. CMV serostatus was the only immune exposure information available for the cohort. Specific HLA alleles were associated with roughly 16,000 TCR beta sequences at a false discovery rate of 0.05 in a later analysis. A group of highly shared sequence variants was considered likely to be a technical artifact of the sequencing pipeline. Roughly uniform sequencing depth across donors was assumed in presence/absence analyses, although this assumption may not hold. Cytomegalovirus status was reported to be diagnosed by the classifier with high specificity and sensitivity in both the original and validation cohorts. A later analysis found that TCR association rates varied across HLA loci, with DRB1 alleles showing the most associated TCRs and HLA-C alleles the fewest. Strong co-occurrence of HLA alleles, especially DR and DQ, made assigning TCR associations to individual alleles difficult. In a later analysis, HLA-associated TCR beta chains showed more clonal expansion and lower generation probabilities than non-associated chains that were equally common. According to a later genetic analysis, donors in an Asian-associated ancestry cluster had fewer N-insertions in productive TCRs than the approximately 710-donor mean. The authors suggested that the approach could potentially be extended to other disease states and immunological phenotypes. While some public TCRs were present in many individuals, most TCR sequences turned up only very rarely across donors. Some IMGT-functional V segments, including TRBV6-2 and TRBV6-3, could not be told apart with the 87-base-pair reads, so those segments were excluded. A later genetic analysis associated a missense DCLRE1C variant with V-gene and J-gene trimming of TCR beta chains, and an independent cohort replicated the association.

The library was generated by the immunoSEQ multiplex PCR assay. A mixture of 60 forward primers for TCR Vbeta segments and 13 reverse primers for TCR Jbeta segments was used in the multiplex PCR. Amplification of the CDR3 region of rearranged TCR beta genes was performed with a multiplex PCR assay on genomic DNA. The amplified TCR beta libraries were sequenced on the Illumina HiSeq System as 87-base-pair reads. The study's own analysis went as follows. A later analysis tallied 70 million to 100 million unique TCR beta chains across the 666 repertoires, and around 9.9 million of those chains were shared by two or more donors. To remove PCR and sequencing errors, raw reads were error-corrected and collapsed into unique sequences using a nearest-neighbor algorithm that merged closely related sequences. To assign V, D and J gene segments, CDR3 sequences were aligned to IMGT reference sequences. For a sequence to be retained, a match of at least six nucleotides was required to both a V gene segment and a J gene segment. A rearrangement counted as productive if the CDR3 had no stop codons and remained in frame with V and J, and every other rearrangement counted as non-productive. CDR3 was defined according to IMGT convention as the region running from the second conserved V-encoded cysteine to the conserved J-encoded phenylalanine. Sequences without an unambiguous match to a single V gene segment were excluded from the earlier analysis of about 640 of the donors. An earlier analysis of a few hundred of the donors classified V segments as functional when productive rearrangements were above 56.7% and as segregating when the standard deviation between donors was above 5%. A statistical classification framework was built to diagnose cytomegalovirus status from the catalog of TCR beta chain sequences. V and J gene assignment, in a later analysis, came from comparing TCR nucleotide sequences with IMGT/GENE-DB human TR gene sequences. A later analysis assigned CDR3 sequences and most-parsimonious VDJ recombination scenarios with the TCRdist pipeline. In a later analysis, each TCR beta chain was defined by its CDR3 amino acid sequence together with its V-gene family, and reads without a unique V-gene family were excluded. As a way to deal with suspected cross-contamination and a sequencing artifact, a later analysis dropped approximately 590 nucleotide sequences that were highly shared and had low generation probability. For each public chain, a later analysis derived a clonal expansion index from normalized ranks of inferred template counts within each repertoire. Generation probabilities in a later analysis came from a VDJ recombination model fitted to out-of-frame rearrangements, and those results were checked against IGoR. A later analysis scored TCR-TCR, TCR-HLA and TCR-CMV co-occurrence with hypergeometric tests, applying a repertoire-size bias correction to TCR pairs. False discovery rates were estimated in a later analysis by permuting HLA or CMV assignments 20 times. In a later analysis, co-occurring TCRs were grouped using DBSCAN, and TCRdist sequence similarity was added for clustering within HLA-allele-positive subsets. Co-occurrence clustering excluded repertoires with fewer than 30,000 or more than 120,000 public chains, plus five with anomalous nucleotide sharing. TCRdb took this table from immuneACCESS and kept in-frame rearrangements with V and J called. Such tables lack part of the clones; where checked against another copy, unresolved V genes explain under half of the gap, and the rest is unexplained. V, J and clone size were drawn from that table, and D and trimming were deduced from the DNA. A total of just over 80,000 clones appear in this sample, more than 60% of them only once. The ten biggest clones cover almost 6% of the sample.

V drops 5 bases and J drops 9 bases, leaving 7 bases in between. From the germline V gene, CDR1 is MDHEN and CDR2 is SYDVKM. Counted from cysteine to phenylalanine, this CDR3 has 11 amino acids. Only the CDR3 DNA stays, 33 bases, in frame from base 1. The sample consisted of PBMCs. This sequence was found in a man younger than 35 in good health and CMV-seropositive. Recombination linked TRBV28 to TRBJ2-2; there is no confident call for the D gene. The sequence in DNA is TGTGCCAGCAGTAACATCCGGGAGCTGTTTTTT. This sequence encodes CASSNIRELFF.